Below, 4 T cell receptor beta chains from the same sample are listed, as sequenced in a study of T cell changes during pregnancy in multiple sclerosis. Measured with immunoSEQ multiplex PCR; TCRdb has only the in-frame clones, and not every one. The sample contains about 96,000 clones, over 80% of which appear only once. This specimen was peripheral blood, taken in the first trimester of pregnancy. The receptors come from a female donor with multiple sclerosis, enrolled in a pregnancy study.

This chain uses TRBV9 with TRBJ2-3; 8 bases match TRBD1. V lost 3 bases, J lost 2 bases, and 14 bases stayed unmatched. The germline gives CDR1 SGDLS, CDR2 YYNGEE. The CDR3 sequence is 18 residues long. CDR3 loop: CASSADSGGFGSTDTQYF. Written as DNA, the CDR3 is TGTGCCAGCAGCGCTGATTCAGGGGGCTTTGGTTCCACAGATACGCAGTATTTT.

CDR3 in amino acids: CASSQGTSGKDTQYF. CDR3 nucleotide sequence: TGTGCCAGCAGCCAAGGGACTAGCGGGAAGGATACGCAGTATTTT. The gene calls are TRBV11-2 and TRBJ2-3; 13 bases match TRBD2. CDR1 is SGHAT and CDR2 is FQNNGV in the germline V gene. The CDR3 spans 15 residues. Losses at the gene ends were 5 bases for V and 6 bases for J; bases not matched to a gene: 5.

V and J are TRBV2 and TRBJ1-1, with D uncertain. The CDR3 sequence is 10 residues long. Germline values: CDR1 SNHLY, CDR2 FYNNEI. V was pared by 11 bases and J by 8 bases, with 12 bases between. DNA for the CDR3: TGTGCCGGACCCGGGAGGGAAGCTTTCTTT. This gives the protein CAGPGREAFF.

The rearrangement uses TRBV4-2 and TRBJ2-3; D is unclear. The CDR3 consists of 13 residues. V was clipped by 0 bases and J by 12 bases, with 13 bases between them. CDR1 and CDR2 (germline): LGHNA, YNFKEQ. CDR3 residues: CASSQDPVNNQYF. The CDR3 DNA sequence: TGTGCCAGCAGCCAAGATCCGGTAAATAATCAGTATTTT.